This record covers a single T cell receptor beta chain. The antigen is not known. Treatment denoted: oral pan-JAK inhibitor, 5-10 mg twice daily. Alopecia areata patients provided lesional scalp punch biopsies and peripheral blood, both collected for the study. cDNA reverse transcribed from extracted RNA served as the sequencing template. The repertoire was sequenced with immunoSEQ multiplex PCR; TCRdb's copy has only in-frame clones and lacks some. Among over 150,000 clones, roughly three fifths were seen once, and the ten largest hold less than 3.5%. Trimming at V came to 5 bases and at J to 5 bases, leaving 6 bases not matched to a gene. Germline CDR1 and CDR2: MNHEY and SVGAGI. CDR3 length: 14 residues. These data belong to a study of CD8+ T cells in alopecia areata. Study in general: Treatment comprised oral tofacitinib, 5 to 10 mg twice daily, in treated patients. Tofacitinib exposure lasted 6 to 18 months, followed by 6 months off drug. Study results and limitations: While patients received tofacitinib, many expanded lesional clones remained present in scalp and blood.

The clonotype comes from a human donor with alopecia areata. Sequencing used CD4+ T cells sorted from blood, obtained at week 4, from a patient treated with tofacitinib. The V gene is TRBV6-5, the J gene TRBJ2-5; 9 bases line up with TRBD1. This CDR3 reads CASSPRTGVETQYF. CDR3 coding DNA: TGTGCCAGCAGTCCGCGGACAGGGGTTGAGACCCAGTACTTC.